This T cell receptor (beta chain) was identified during a study of CD8 T cells in ankylosing spondylitis. Study-level results: In synovial fluid and blood from reactive arthritis, some motif variants were previously reported. Typical of ankylosing spondylitis blood, it appeared, was a TCR beta motif of roughly eight highly homologous variants.

Per the germline V gene, CDR1 is SGHTA and CDR2 is FQGNSA. Germline trimming cut 2 bases from V and 0 bases from J; bases unmatched to any gene: 6. CDR3 length: 16 residues. Using its own MiXCR run on the 5' RACE reads, TCRdb lists one record per CDR3 protein. The profile shows approximately 520,000 distinct CDR3 sequences, about 5.2% of them singletons. This clonotype was seen repeatedly, ten times or more. Its matching antigen is unknown. The TCR comes from a male donor with ankylosing spondylitis. Source material: blood, either unsorted or a sorted T cell fraction (not recorded which). The gene calls are TRBV7-2 and TRBJ2-7, with 8 bases fitting TRBD2. In nucleotides, the CDR3 is TGTGCCAGCAGCTTATTCGCCGCGGGGGGCTCCTACGAGCAGTACTTC. Translation gives CASSLFAAGGSYEQYF.